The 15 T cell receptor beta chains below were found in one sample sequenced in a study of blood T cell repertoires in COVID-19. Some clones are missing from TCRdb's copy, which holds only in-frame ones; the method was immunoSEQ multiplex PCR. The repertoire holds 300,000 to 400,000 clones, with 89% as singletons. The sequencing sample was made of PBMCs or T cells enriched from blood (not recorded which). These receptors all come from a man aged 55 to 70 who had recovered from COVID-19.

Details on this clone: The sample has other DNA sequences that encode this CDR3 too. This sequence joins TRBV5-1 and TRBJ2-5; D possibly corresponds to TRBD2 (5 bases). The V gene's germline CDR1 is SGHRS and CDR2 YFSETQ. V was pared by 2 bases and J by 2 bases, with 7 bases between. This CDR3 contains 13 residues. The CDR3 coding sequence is TGCGCCAGCAGCTTTACGGGACAAGAGACCCAGTACTTC. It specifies CASSFTGQETQYF. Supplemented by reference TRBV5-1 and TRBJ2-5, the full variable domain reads KAGVTQTPRYLIKTRGQQVTLSCSPISGHRSVSWYQQTPGQGLQFLFEYFSETQRNKGNFPGRFSGRQFSNSRSEMNVSTLELGDSALYLCASSFTGQETQYFGPGTRLLVL.

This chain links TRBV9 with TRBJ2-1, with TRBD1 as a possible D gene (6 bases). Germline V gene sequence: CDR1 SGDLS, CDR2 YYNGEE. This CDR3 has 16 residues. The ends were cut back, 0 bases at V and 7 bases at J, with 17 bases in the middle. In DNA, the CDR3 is TGTGCCAGCAGCGTAGCTACAGGGAACAGGGAAAATGAGCAGTTCTTC. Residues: CASSVATGNRENEQFF. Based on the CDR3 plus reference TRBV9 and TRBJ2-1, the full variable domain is DSGVTQTPKHLITATGQRVTLRCSPRSGDLSVYWYQQSLDQGLQFLIQYYNGEERAKGNILERFSAQQFPDLHSELNLSSLELGDSALYFCASSVATGNRENEQFFGPGTRLTVL.

For the CDR3, the DNA is TGTGCCAGCAGTTTGCGGGAGGAAAACACCATATATTTT. It codes for CASSLREENTIYF. The rearrangement uses TRBV12-3 or TRBV12-4 and TRBJ1-3; D remains ambiguous. This CDR3 contains 13 residues. Trimming took off 3 bases at V and 6 bases at J, with 9 bases between the two ends.

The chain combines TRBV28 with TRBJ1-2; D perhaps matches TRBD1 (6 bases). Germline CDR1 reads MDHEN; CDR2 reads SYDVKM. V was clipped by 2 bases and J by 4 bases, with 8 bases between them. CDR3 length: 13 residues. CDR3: CASSLRQVYGYTF. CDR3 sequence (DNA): TGTGCCAGCAGTTTACGACAGGTCTATGGCTACACCTTC.

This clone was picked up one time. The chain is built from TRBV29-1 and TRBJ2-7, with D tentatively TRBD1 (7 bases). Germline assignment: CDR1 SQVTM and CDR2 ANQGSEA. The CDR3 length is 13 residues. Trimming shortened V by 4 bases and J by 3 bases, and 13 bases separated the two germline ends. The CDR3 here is CSVGGGGDYEQYF. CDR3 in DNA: TGCAGCGTTGGTGGAGGGGGCGACTACGAGCAGTACTTC.

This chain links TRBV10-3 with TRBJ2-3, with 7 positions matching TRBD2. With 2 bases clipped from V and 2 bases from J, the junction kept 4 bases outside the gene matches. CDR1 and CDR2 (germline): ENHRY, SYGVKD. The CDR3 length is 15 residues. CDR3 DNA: TGTGCCATCAGTGAGCCTCGGGACTACACAGATACGCAGTATTTT. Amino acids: CAISEPRDYTDTQYF.

The CDR3 DNA sequence: TGTGCCAGTAGTACCCCGTCAGGGGGAATTCAGCCCCAGCATTTT. As protein: CASSTPSGGIQPQHF. J is TRBJ1-5 and V is TRBV19; 7 nucleotides line up with TRBD1. CDR3 size: 15 residues. The V segment lost 4 bases and the J segment 6 bases; nucleotides outside the gene matches: 9. Germline V gene data show CDR1 as LNHDA and CDR2 as SQIVND (reference sequence).

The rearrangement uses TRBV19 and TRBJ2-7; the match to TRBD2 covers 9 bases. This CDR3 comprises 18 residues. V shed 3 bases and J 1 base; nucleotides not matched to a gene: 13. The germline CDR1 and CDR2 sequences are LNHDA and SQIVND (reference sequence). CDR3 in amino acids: CASSILAGDSGRSYEQYF. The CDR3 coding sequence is TGTGCCAGTAGTATCCTCGCCGGCGATAGCGGGAGATCCTACGAGCAGTACTTC.

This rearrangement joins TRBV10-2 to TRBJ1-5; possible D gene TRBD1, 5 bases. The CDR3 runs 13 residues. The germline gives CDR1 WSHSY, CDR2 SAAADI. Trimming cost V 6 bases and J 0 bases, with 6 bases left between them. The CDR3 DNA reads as TGCGCCAGCAGGGACACTAGCAATCAGCCCCAGCATTTT. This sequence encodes CASRDTSNQPQHF.

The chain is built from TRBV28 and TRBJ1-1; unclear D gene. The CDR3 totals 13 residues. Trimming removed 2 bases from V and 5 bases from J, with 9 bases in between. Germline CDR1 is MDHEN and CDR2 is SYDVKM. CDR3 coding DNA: TGTGCCAGCAGTTTAAGGAGCCGGACTGAAGCTTTCTTT. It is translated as CASSLRSRTEAFF.

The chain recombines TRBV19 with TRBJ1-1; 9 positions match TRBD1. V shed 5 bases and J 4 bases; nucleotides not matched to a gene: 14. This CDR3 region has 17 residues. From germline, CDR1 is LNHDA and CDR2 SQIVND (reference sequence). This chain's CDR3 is CASSFRIGTGKATEAFF. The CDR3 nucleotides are TGTGCCAGTAGTTTTCGTATCGGGACAGGGAAGGCCACTGAAGCTTTCTTT. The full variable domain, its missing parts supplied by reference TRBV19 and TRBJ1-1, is DGGITQSPKYLFRKEGQNVTLSCEQNLNHDAMYWYRQDPGQGLRLIYYSQIVNDFQKGDIAEGYSVSREKKESFPLTVTSAQKNPTAFYLCASSFRIGTGKATEAFFGQGTRLTVV.

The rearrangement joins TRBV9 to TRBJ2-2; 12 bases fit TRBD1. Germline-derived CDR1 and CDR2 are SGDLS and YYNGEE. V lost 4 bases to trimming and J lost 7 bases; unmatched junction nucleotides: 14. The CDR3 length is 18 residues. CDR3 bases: TGTGCCAGCAGCCCGTCCTGGGGGACAGGGGGCGCGGGCGGGGAGCTGTTTTTT. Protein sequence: CASSPSWGTGGAGGELFF.

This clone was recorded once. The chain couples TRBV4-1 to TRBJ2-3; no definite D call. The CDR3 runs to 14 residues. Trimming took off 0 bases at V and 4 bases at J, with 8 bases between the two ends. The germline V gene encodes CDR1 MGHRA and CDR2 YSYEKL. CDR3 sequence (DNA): TGCGCCAGCAGCCAAGATTTAGTTTCAGATACGCAGTATTTT. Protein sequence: CASSQDLVSDTQYF.

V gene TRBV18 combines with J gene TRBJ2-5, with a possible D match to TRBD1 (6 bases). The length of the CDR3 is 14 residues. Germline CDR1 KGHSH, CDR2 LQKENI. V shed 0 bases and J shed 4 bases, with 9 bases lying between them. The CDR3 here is CASSPPDRLETQYF. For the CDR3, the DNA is TGTGCCAGCTCACCACCGGACAGATTAGAGACCCAGTACTTC.

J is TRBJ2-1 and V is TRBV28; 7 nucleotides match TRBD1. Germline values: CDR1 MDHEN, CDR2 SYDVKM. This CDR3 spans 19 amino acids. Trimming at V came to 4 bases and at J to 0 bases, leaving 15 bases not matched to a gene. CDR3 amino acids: CASSSLRRTGQFSYNEQFF. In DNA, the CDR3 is TGTGCCAGCAGTTCCTTACGCCGGACAGGACAATTCTCCTACAATGAGCAGTTCTTC.